This TCR beta chain was profiled in a study of blood T cell repertoires in COVID-19. About the research overall: Sample material is recorded as cDNA or gDNA derived from T cells, B-cell-depleted T cells, or PBMCs.

Enrolment of Seattle patients took place during active infection, and they were followed longitudinally. Per the original methods: Estimation of nucleated cell counts was performed using reference gene primer amplification. Sequenced by immunoSEQ multiplex PCR; TCRdb stores in-frame clones only, minus some. For V, J and clone size, that table is used; D and trimming come from the DNA. The table records 430,000 or so clones, about 90% of them present only once. This CDR3 spans 14 amino acids. The germline V gene has CDR1 SNHLY and CDR2 FYNNEI. V lost 7 bases and J 0 bases, leaving 12 bases between the germline ends.

This chain uses TRBV2 with TRBJ2-5, with a tentative D call TRBD2 (6 bases). This TCR was sampled from a man younger than 35 with COVID-19, enrolled during active disease. Material: peripheral blood. The CDR3 DNA sequence: TGTGCCAGCAAACCCGGGAGCCACCAAGAGACCCAGTACTTC. It translates to CASKPGSHQETQYF. Looking up the rest from reference TRBV2 and TRBJ2-5 gives the full variable domain: EPEVTQTPSHQVTQMGQEVILRCVPISNHLYFYWYRQILGQKVEFLVSFYNNEISEKSEIFDDQFSVERPDGSNFTLKIRSTKLEDSAMYFCASKPGSHQETQYFGPGTRLLVL.